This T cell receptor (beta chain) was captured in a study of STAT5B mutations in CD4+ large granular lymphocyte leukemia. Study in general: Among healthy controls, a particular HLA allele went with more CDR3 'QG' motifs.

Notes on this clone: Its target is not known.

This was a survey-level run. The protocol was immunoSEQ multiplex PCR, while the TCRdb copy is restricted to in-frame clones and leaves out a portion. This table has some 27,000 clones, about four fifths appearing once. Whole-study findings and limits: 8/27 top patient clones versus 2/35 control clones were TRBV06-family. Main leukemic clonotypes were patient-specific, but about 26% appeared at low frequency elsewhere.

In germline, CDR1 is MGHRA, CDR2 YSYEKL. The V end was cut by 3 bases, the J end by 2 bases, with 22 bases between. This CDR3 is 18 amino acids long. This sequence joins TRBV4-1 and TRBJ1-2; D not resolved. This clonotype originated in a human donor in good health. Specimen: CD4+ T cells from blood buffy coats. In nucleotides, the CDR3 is TGCGCCAGCAGCCAGGCTCGTTCTGGTGGAACTACCAACTATGGCTACACCTTC. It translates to CASSQARSGGTTNYGYTF.